These 10 T cell receptor beta chains were sequenced from one sample in a study of regulatory T cells in long-lasting Graves disease. According to the study, TCR beta libraries were built with iRepertoire HTBI primers and CDR3-region Arm-PCR. TCRdb processed the multiplex PCR reads anew with MiXCR; each CDR3 protein has one entry. The table records approximately 690,000 distinct CDR3 sequences, about 32% of them present only once. Described time point: persistent/refractory GD, antithyroid drugs over 5 years with positive TRAb. RNA extracted from PBMCs served as the sequencing template. The source material was peripheral blood mononuclear cells (PBMCs), sampled when the disease was refractory, from a patient treated with antithyroid drugs. Receptor source: a female donor with Graves disease.

The chain combines TRBV2 with TRBJ1-1; 7 bases fit TRBD1. The junction had 10 bases not matched to a gene; V was cut back by 6 bases and J by 0 bases. Looked up from germline, CDR1 is SNHLY and CDR2 is FYNNEI. The CDR3 covers 16 residues. The CDR3 DNA sequence: TGTGCCAGCAGGCCCGACAGGGTTTTTTTGAACACTGAAGCTTTCTTT. Translated: CASRPDRVFLNTEAFF.

This clonotype was seen only a few times. The genes are TRBV2 and TRBJ1-5; no firm D call. The length of the CDR3 is 13 residues. The germline V gene has CDR1 SNHLY and CDR2 FYNNEI. V was shortened by 7 bases and J by 2 bases, with 9 bases between the two germline ends. CDR3 region: CASKRDGNQPQHF. The CDR3 region has the DNA TGTGCCAGCAAACGAGACGGCAATCAGCCCCAGCATTTT.

This clonotype came up many times. The chain uses TRBV11-2 and TRBJ2-7, with D possibly being TRBD2 (5 bases). The germline V gene encodes CDR1 SGHAT and CDR2 FQNNGV. The ends were cut back, 0 bases at V and 4 bases at J, with 7 bases in the middle. This CDR3 region has 13 residues. This chain's CDR3 is CASSLDRRYEQYF. CDR3 DNA: TGTGCCAGCAGCTTAGATAGGAGGTACGAGCAGTACTTC.

This chain joins TRBV4-2 and TRBJ2-7, with 14 bases matching TRBD2. The junction had 13 bases not matched to a gene; V was cut back by 5 bases and J by 4 bases. CDR1 is LGHNA and CDR2 is YNFKEQ in the germline V gene. The CDR3 runs 18 residues. For the CDR3, the DNA is TGTGCCAGCAGCATTGGACTAGCGGGAGGTACCTCCCATTACGAGCAGTACTTC. Its translation is CASSIGLAGGTSHYEQYF.

In its sample, this clonotype was seen a few times. J is TRBJ2-7 and V is TRBV5-1; 9 bases are a match to TRBD1. The V gene end was trimmed by 2 bases and the J gene end by 0 bases; junction bases not matched to a gene: 6. CDR3 size: 16 residues. Germline CDR1 and CDR2: SGHRS and YFSETQ. The CDR3 loop reads CASSLTGGHSSYEQYF. The CDR3 DNA reads as TGCGCCAGCAGCTTAACAGGGGGCCACAGCTCCTACGAGCAGTACTTC.

In this sample, this clonotype turned up a few times. This chain joins TRBV10-3 and TRBJ1-5; 8 bases fit TRBD1. This CDR3 has 17 amino acids. With V trimmed by 0 bases and J by 4 bases, 8 bases remained unmatched. Germline V CDR1 and CDR2: ENHRY, SYGVKD. CDR3 in amino acids: CAISESFGQGKNQPQHF. The CDR3 nucleotides read TGTGCCATCAGTGAGTCATTTGGACAGGGAAAGAATCAGCCCCAGCATTTT.

The chain links TRBV19 to TRBJ2-7; 9 bases match TRBD2. From germline, CDR1 is LNHDA and CDR2 SQIVND (reference sequence). The CDR3 covers 13 residues. V was pared by 5 bases and J by 5 bases, with 4 bases of the junction left unmatched. The CDR3 is CASSSSGTNEQYF. CDR3 in DNA: TGTGCCAGTAGTTCTAGCGGGACTAACGAGCAGTACTTC.

This clonotype has ten or more counts. The J gene is TRBJ1-2, the V gene TRBV12-3 or TRBV12-4, with D maybe TRBD1 (5 bases). V gave up 0 bases and J gave up 4 bases, with 9 bases separating them. This CDR3 contains 14 residues. CDR3 sequence (DNA): TGTGCCAGCAGTTTAGCGGGGGTCGGCTATGGCTACACCTTC. Protein: CASSLAGVGYGYTF.

This clonotype was observed at least ten times. This chain uses TRBV10-3 with TRBJ1-2, with 7 bases fitting TRBD1. Per the germline V gene, CDR1 is ENHRY and CDR2 is SYGVKD. CDR3 length: 15 amino acids. The junction had 12 bases not matched to a gene; V was cut back by 3 bases and J by 8 bases. CDR3 DNA sequence: TGTGCCATCAGTGACCAACGCGAGGGGGCACGAGGCTACACCTTC. Protein: CAISDQREGARGYTF.

This clonotype came up many times. The chain uses TRBV12-3 or TRBV12-4 and TRBJ1-1; D not resolved. V shed 3 bases and J shed 5 bases, with 22 bases lying between them. This CDR3 comprises 17 residues. The CDR3 bases are TGTGCCAGCAGTTTGTGGGGTGTGTCAAGGGTCGTGACTGAAGCTTTCTTT. It translates to CASSLWGVSRVVTEAFF.